This T cell receptor beta chain stems from a study of OX40 agonist ivuxolimab in advanced cancers. The data were produced by immunoSEQ multiplex PCR, yet TCRdb's version contains in-frame clones alone and is incomplete. The profile shows 55,000 to 80,000 clones, more than 65% of them singletons. Patients were ruled out by autoimmune disease history or systemic immunosuppression. Between the trimmed V and J ends, which lost 1 base and 8 bases, there was a span of 8 bases. The CDR3 totals 13 residues. The germline V gene has CDR1 LGHNA and CDR2 YNFKEQ. The chain joins TRBV4-2 to TRBJ1-4; D perhaps matches TRBD1 (5 bases). The sequence was collected from an adult with an advanced solid tumor such as melanoma, head and neck, liver or kidney cancer. Here the sequenced sample was CD4+ or CD8+ T cells sorted from blood, taken in a trial of the OX40 agonist ivuxolimab. Here the CDR3 DNA reads TGTGCCAGCAGCCAAGGACAGCCAGAAAAACTGTTTTTT. Translating gives CASSQGQPEKLFF.